These 9 T cell receptor beta chains share one sample of origin, sequenced in a study of Tregs in tolerant kidney transplant recipients. Only in-frame clones appear in the TCRdb table, and some are missing; sequencing was by immunoSEQ multiplex PCR. The sample table includes approximately 31,000 clones. The source was CD8+ T cells from blood, collected before the transplant. The origin of the receptors is a human donor who received a combined kidney and bone marrow transplant.

The sequenced CDR3 bases are TGTGCCAGCAGTCCGACTACCGACCCTGGCGATGAG. Its protein is CASSPTTDPGDE. The entire CDR3 sequence reads CASSPTTDPGDEQFF. The chain carries TRBV2 and TRBJ2-1; TRBD2 is a possible D gene (5 bases). Sequencing ends 3 residues short of the CDR3 end; the germline J gene provides the rest. Germline loops: CDR1 SNHLY, CDR2 FYNNEI. Trimming removed 5 bases from V and 8 bases from J, with 19 bases in between. The CDR3 contains 15 residues.

The covered CDR3 bases are TGCGCCAGCAGTCAATCTATCTCGGACTTCACCCAGAGGTCTGGAAACACC. This gives the protein CASSQSISDFTQRSGNT. The full CDR3 is CASSQSISDFTQRSGNTIYF. The genes are TRBV23-1 and TRBJ1-3, with D unresolved. The CDR3 end lies 3 residues beyond the end of the read and is filled in from the germline J gene. TRBV23-1 is given ORF status, its function remaining uncertain. Trimming pared 0 bases from V and 1 base from J, leaving 22 bases between. This CDR3 has 20 amino acids.

Points on this clone: Read sequence stops 3 residues before the CDR3 end, and the germline J gene provides the missing end. The chain is built from TRBV5-6 and TRBJ2-7, with D unclear. The germline V and J ends were trimmed by 1 base and 4 bases, with 12 bases remaining between them. Germline CDR1 SGHDT, CDR2 YYEEEE. There are 14 residues in the CDR3. CDR3 DNA (partial): TGTGCCAGCAGCTTGATCCTCAACTCGTACGAG. Amino acid sequence: CASSLILNSYE. The full CDR3 protein reads CASSLILNSYEQYF. Filled out from reference TRBV5-6 and TRBJ2-7, the complete variable domain reads DAGVTQSPTHLIKTRGQQVTLRCSPKSGHDTVSWYQQALGQGPQFIFQYYEEEERQRGNFPDRFSGHQFPNYSSELNVNALLLGDSALYLCASSLILNSYEQYFGPGTRLTVT.

Of note for this clone: From the germline J gene comes the end of the CDR3, since the read stops 3 residues before it. This chain links TRBV7-8 with TRBJ1-3; no clear D. Deletions cut 5 bases from V and 1 base from J, with 12 bases between. Looked up from germline, CDR1 is SGHVS and CDR2 is FQNEAQ. The CDR3 contains 15 residues. This chain's CDR3 is CASSQSASSGNTIYF. The covered CDR3 bases are TGTGCCAGCAGCCAATCCGCGAGTTCTGGAAACACC.

Turning to this clone: The CDR3 end lies 3 residues beyond the end of the read and is filled in from the germline J gene. The rearrangement links TRBV30 to TRBJ2-7, with TRBD1 identical over 7 bases. Germline-derived CDR1 and CDR2 are GTSNPN and SVGIG (reference sequence). This CDR3 has 14 amino acids. V was clipped by 6 bases and J by 0 bases; unmatched bases: 8. Partial CDR3 DNA: TGTGCCTGCAGTCAGACAGGGTCCTCCTACGAG. This codes for CACSQTGSSYE. The CDR3 in its entirety is CACSQTGSSYEQYF.

A note on this clone: The read falls 3 residues short of the CDR3 end, and the missing part is taken from the germline J gene. The chain is built from TRBV7-7 and TRBJ2-6; 7 nucleotides line up with TRBD1. The CDR3 sequence is 18 residues long. V was pared by 2 bases and J by 0 bases, with 7 bases of the junction left unmatched. The V gene's germline CDR1 is SSHAT and CDR2 FNYEAQ (reference sequence). The CDR3 bases that were read are TGTGCCAGCAGCTTATTAGGACAGGAAGACTCTGGGGCCAACGTC. Its translation is CASSLLGQEDSGANV. The entire CDR3 reads CASSLLGQEDSGANVLTF.

Here the CDR3 reads CASSLLETQYF. The sequenced CDR3 bases are TGTGCCAGCAGCTTGCTAGAGACC. This chain uses TRBV5-5 with TRBJ2-5; D not certain. The CDR3 extends 3 residues past the end of the read, so its final part is completed from the germline J gene. CDR3 length: 11 amino acids. Germline CDR1 is SGHKS and CDR2 is YYEKEE (reference sequence). Between the trimmed V and J ends, which lost 1 base and 4 bases, there was a span of 2 bases.

The CDR3 bases that were read are TGTGCCAGCAGTGGACAGCGCAATGAG. This codes for CASSGQRNE. The entire CDR3 sequence reads CASSGQRNEQFF. This chain joins TRBV12-3 or TRBV12-4 and TRBJ2-1; a weak D match, TRBD1 (6 bases). The CDR3 end lies 3 residues beyond the end of the read and is filled in from the germline J gene. V was clipped by 5 bases and J by 6 bases, with 8 bases between them. The CDR3 length is 12 residues.

Regarding this clone: The CDR3 end is not reached by the read, which stops 3 residues before it; the germline J gene fills it in. The J gene is TRBJ2-3, the V gene TRBV10-3; 10 nucleotides align to TRBD1. The CDR3 is made up of 16 amino acids. After removal of 5 bases from V and 3 bases from J, the junction contained 8 bases not matched to a gene. Germline lookup yields CDR1 ENHRY and CDR2 SYGVKD. The CDR3 DNA, read in part, is TGTGCCATCAGTACCGGGACAGGGGAAGGGACAGATACG. Amino acid sequence: CAISTGTGEGTDT. The whole CDR3 reads CAISTGTGEGTDTQYF.